The T cell receptor (beta chain) under discussion was sequenced for a study of blood T cells in healthy people across ages. Turning to the study itself: About one barcoded beta molecule per two T cells came from capture by template switching.

This clonotype was seen just once. The antigen remains undetermined. Each sample gave at least 7 million isolated PBMCs. The total RNA that was extracted per sample amounted to at least 5.5 micrograms. Whole-study findings and limits: Changes seen in expanded clonotypes were possibly confounded by donor CMV status left unknown.

This CDR3 region has 14 residues. V lost 9 bases and J 0 bases, leaving 13 bases between the germline ends. Then a second PCR, running roughly 7 to 11 cycles, was carried out with a sample-barcoded 5' primer and a J-beta primer mix. TCRdb reprocessed the 5' RACE reads via MiXCR and lists one record per CDR3 protein. The sample comprises about 1,500,000 distinct CDR3 sequences, 42% of which are singletons, and less than 8% rests with the top ten. The sample comprised blood. The V call is TRBV12-3 or TRBV12-4, the J call TRBJ2-3; D is uncertain. This TCR came from a young woman in good health. CDR3 in DNA: TGTGCCAGTAAAGTAGGGTTTAGCACAGATACGCAGTATTTT. Translated: CASKVGFSTDTQYF.